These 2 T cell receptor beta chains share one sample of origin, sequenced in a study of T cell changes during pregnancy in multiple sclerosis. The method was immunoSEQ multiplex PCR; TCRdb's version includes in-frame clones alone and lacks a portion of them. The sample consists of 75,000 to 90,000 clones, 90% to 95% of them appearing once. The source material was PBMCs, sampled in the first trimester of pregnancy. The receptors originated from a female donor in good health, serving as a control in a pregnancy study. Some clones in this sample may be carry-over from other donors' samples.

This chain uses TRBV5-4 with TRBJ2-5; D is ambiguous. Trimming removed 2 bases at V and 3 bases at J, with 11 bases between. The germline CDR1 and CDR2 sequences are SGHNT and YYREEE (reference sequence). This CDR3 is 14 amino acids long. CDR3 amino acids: CASSFGVAEETQYF. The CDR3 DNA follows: TGTGCCAGCAGCTTCGGAGTGGCGGAAGAGACCCAGTACTTC.

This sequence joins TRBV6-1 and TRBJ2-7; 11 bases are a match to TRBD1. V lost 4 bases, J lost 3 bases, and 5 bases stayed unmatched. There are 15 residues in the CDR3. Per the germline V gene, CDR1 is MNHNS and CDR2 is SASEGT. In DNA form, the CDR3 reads TGTGCCAGCAGTGTGGCCGGGACAGGGGGCTACGAGCAGTACTTC. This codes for CASSVAGTGGYEQYF.